This passage covers 8 T cell receptor beta chains from one sample sequenced in a study of shared T cell receptors in the human thymus (dated by TCRdb to the early 2020s). The library was built by means of the immunoSEQ multiplex PCR assay. TCRdb retrieved this table from immuneACCESS and kept in-frame rearrangements only. Not all clones are present; in checked studies, unresolved V genes account for under half, and no reason is known for the remainder. This sample comprises approximately 760,000 clones, 80% to 90% of them detected only once. The biggest ten clones account for roughly 0.01% of the sample. This sample was shared with a second study, whose subject was human thymus T cells.

Sequencing used thymocytes. These TCRs come from a girl less than two years old with a congenital heart defect. Donor details come from another sample of the same person, matched by shared clones.

A single count supports this clone. The CDR3 nucleotides read TGCGCCAGCAGCTTGGCCGATGATTTAGGGAGGGATTACGAGCAGTACTTC. This gives the protein CASSLADDLGRDYEQYF. The chain links TRBV5-1 to TRBJ2-7, with TRBD2 matching over 7 bases. J was trimmed by 4 bases and V by 0 bases; bases with no gene match: 13. The germline V gene has CDR1 SGHRS and CDR2 YFSETQ. CDR3 length: 17 residues.

This clone was found a few times. The chain uses TRBV5-8 and TRBJ1-2, with 8 bases that match TRBD1. V lost 4 bases, J lost 6 bases, and 11 bases stayed unmatched. The CDR3 loop spans 15 amino acids. Looked up from germline, CDR1 is SGHTS and CDR2 is YDEGEE. CDR3 loop: CASSRLGQATNGYTF. For the CDR3, the DNA is TGTGCCAGCAGCCGGCTGGGACAGGCTACCAATGGCTACACCTTC.

The chain is built from TRBV6-1 and TRBJ1-1; tentatively, D is TRBD1 (6 bases). CDR1 is MNHNS and CDR2 is SASEGT in the germline V gene. CDR3 length: 15 residues. V was trimmed by 4 bases and J by 6 bases, leaving 18 bases between them. The CDR3 protein is CASSGEQGSRAEAFF. As DNA, the CDR3 is TGTGCCAGCAGTGGGGAACAGGGTTCGAGGGCTGAAGCTTTCTTT.

The chain is built from TRBV4-1 and TRBJ1-1, with D maybe TRBD1 (5 bases). The germline V gene has CDR1 MGHRA and CDR2 YSYEKL. This CDR3 region has 18 residues. V lost 0 bases, J lost 2 bases, and 19 bases lay in between. CDR3 protein: CASSQDPGGRIGNTEAFF. For the CDR3, the DNA is TGCGCCAGCAGCCAAGACCCCGGGGGAAGGATTGGAAACACTGAAGCTTTCTTT.

The V call is TRBV28, the J call TRBJ1-2; 11 nucleotides match TRBD1. The length of the CDR3 is 15 residues. Germline CDR1 reads MDHEN; CDR2 reads SYDVKM. With V trimmed by 5 bases and J by 7 bases, 9 bases remained unmatched. This chain's CDR3 is CASSLGQGALGGYTF. The CDR3 nucleotides read TGTGCCAGCAGTCTTGGACAGGGGGCCTTGGGTGGCTACACCTTC.

This chain uses TRBV19 with TRBJ2-3; D is perhaps TRBD2 (5 bases). CDR1 and CDR2 (germline): LNHDA, SQIVND (reference sequence). V lost 6 bases to trimming and J lost 4 bases, with 14 bases between them. This CDR3 comprises 14 residues. DNA of the CDR3: TGTGCCAGTAGGGACTTCGGGGTCGCAGATACGCAGTATTTT. Translated: CASRDFGVADTQYF.

The chain couples TRBV14 to TRBJ1-3; 7 bases match TRBD1. V trimming: 0 bases; J trimming: 2 bases; junction bases outside the gene matches: 7. Germline-derived CDR1 and CDR2 are SGHDN and FVKESK. This CDR3 region has 17 residues. The CDR3 DNA reads as TGTGCCAGCAGCCAAGAAAAGGGGGCTGAGGCTGGAAACACCATATATTTT. It specifies CASSQEKGAEAGNTIYF.

A word on this clone: At one boundary the junction diverges from the germline segment, which might be a read error. At the DNA level, this CDR3 is encoded by other sequences in the same sample as well. V gene TRBV18 combines with J gene TRBJ1-1; D may be TRBD1 (5 bases). The CDR3 covers 14 residues. CDR1 is KGHSH, CDR2 LQKENI, per germline. The CDR3 DNA reads TGTGCCAGCTCCCCACTCGGGGGGAACACTGAAGCTTTCTTT. Protein sequence: CASSPLGGNTEAFF. The whole variable domain, remainder taken from reference TRBV18 and TRBJ1-1, is NAGVMQNPRHLVRRRGQEARLRCSPMKGHSHVYWYRQLPEEGLKFMVYLQKENIIDESGMPKERFSAEFPKEGPSILRIQQVVRGDSAAYFCASSPLGGNTEAFFGQGTRLTVV.